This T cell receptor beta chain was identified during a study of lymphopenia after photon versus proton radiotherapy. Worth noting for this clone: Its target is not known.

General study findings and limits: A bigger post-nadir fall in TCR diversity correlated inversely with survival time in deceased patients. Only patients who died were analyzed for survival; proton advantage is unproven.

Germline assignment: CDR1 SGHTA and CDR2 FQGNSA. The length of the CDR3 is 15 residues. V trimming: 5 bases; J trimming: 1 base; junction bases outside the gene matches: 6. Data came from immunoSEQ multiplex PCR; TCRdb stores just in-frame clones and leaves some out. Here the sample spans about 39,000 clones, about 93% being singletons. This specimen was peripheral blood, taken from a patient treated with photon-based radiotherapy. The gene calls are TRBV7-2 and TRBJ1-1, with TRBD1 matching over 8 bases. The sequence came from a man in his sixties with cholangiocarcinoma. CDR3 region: CASSTRQGTNTEAFF. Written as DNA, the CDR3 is TGTGCCAGCAGCACCCGACAGGGGACGAACACTGAAGCTTTCTTT.